Below, one TCR beta chain is given with its context. The sample originates from a study of blood T cell repertoires in COVID-19. Study background: COVID-19 samples collected from the United States, Italy and Spain covered acute and convalescent phases. From T cells, B-cell-depleted T cells, or PBMCs came the material, which was cDNA or gDNA.

Per the study methods: It was from reference gene primer amplification that nucleated cell counts were estimated. The method was immunoSEQ multiplex PCR; TCRdb's version includes in-frame clones alone and lacks a portion of them. The D gene and trimming were derived from the DNA, and the V and J assignments and clone size from that table. The sample consists of around 240,000 clones, approximately 86% of them appearing once. The sequence was collected from a woman aged 30 to 39 who had recovered from COVID-19. Sequences were obtained from peripheral blood.

The CDR3 loop reads CSVGGETQYF. In nucleotides, the CDR3 is TGCAGCGTAGGGGGAGAGACCCAGTACTTC. V usage is TRBV29-1 and J usage is TRBJ2-5, with D perhaps matching TRBD1 (6 bases). Germline CDR1 reads SQVTM; CDR2 reads ANQGSEA. The CDR3 loop spans 10 amino acids. V was shortened by 6 bases and J by 4 bases, with 6 bases between the two germline ends.